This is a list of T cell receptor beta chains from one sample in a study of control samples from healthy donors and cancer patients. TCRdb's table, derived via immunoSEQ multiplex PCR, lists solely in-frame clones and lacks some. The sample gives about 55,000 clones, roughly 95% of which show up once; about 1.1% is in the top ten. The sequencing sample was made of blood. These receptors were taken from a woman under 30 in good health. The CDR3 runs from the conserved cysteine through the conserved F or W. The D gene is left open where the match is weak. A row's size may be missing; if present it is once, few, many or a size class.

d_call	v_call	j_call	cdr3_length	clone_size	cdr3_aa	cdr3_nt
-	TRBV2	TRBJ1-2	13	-	CASSKQGFYGYTF	TGTGCCAGCAGCAAACAGGGATTCTATGGCTACACCTTC
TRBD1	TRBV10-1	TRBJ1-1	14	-	CASNLDRGETEAFF	TGCGCCAGCAACTTGGACAGGGGAGAGACTGAAGCTTTCTTT
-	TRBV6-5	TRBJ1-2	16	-	CASSLDPLNEYYGYTF	TGTGCCAGCAGTTTAGACCCCTTGAACGAGTACTATGGCTACACCTTC
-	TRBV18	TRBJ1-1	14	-	CASSPVAPNTEAFF	TGTGCCAGCTCACCAGTGGCACCGAACACTGAAGCTTTCTTT
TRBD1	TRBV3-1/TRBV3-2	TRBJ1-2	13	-	CASSHTDRDGYTF	TGTGCCAGCAGCCACACGGACAGGGATGGCTACACCTTC
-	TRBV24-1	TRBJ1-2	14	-	CATSDWGGLYGYTF	TGTGCCACCAGTGATTGGGGGGGTCTATATGGCTACACCTTC
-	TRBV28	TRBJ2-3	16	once	CASSPGGGRFTDTQYF	TGTGCCAGCAGCCCAGGGGGCGGGAGATTCACAGATACGCAGTATTTT
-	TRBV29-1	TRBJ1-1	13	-	CSVEVTQGSEAFF	TGCAGCGTTGAAGTAACCCAGGGATCTGAAGCTTTCTTT
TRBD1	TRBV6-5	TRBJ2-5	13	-	CASTRDRDETQYF	TGTGCCAGCACCAGAGACAGGGATGAGACCCAGTACTTC
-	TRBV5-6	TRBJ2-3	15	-	CASSLDTDYSYTQYF	TGTGCCAGCAGCTTGGATACGGACTACTCTTACACGCAGTATTTT
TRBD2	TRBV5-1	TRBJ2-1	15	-	CASSLPSGGYNEQFF	TGCGCCAGCAGCTTACCTAGCGGGGGGTACAATGAGCAGTTCTTC
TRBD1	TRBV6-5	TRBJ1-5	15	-	CASSRDRGYNQPQHF	TGTGCCAGCAGCCGAGACAGGGGATACAATCAGCCCCAGCATTTT
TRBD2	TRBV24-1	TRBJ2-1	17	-	CATSDWTSGGLANEQFF	TGTGCCACCAGTGATTGGACTAGCGGGGGTCTGGCCAATGAGCAGTTCTTC
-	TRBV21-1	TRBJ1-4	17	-	CASSKVGTGGKNEKLFF	TGTGCCAGCAGCAAAGTAGGGACAGGGGGCAAGAACGAAAAACTGTTTTTT
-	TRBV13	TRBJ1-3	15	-	CASSWMNSPGNTIYF	TGTGCCAGCAGCTGGATGAACAGCCCTGGAAACACCATATATTTT
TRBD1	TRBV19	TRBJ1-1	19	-	CASSIAPGQGAQGNTEAFF	TGTGCCAGTAGTATAGCCCCCGGACAGGGGGCGCAGGGTAACACTGAAGCTTTCTTT
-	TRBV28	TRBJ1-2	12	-	CASLLLPYGYTF	TGTGCCAGCCTACTTTTGCCGTATGGCTACACCTTC
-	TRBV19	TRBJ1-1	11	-	CASSRGPEAFF	TGTGCCAGTAGTAGGGGCCCTGAAGCTTTCTTT
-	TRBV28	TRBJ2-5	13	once	CASSLNVQETQYF	TGTGCCAGCAGTTTGAATGTTCAAGAGACCCAGTACTTC
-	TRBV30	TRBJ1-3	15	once	CAWGGIINPGNTIYF	TGTGCCTGGGGGGGGATAATTAACCCTGGAAACACCATATATTTT
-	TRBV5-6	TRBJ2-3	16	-	CASTLAGGTDTDTQYF	TGTGCCAGCACCTTGGCTGGCGGGACTGACACAGATACGCAGTATTTT
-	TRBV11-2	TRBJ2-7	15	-	CASSFRRDGLYEQYF	TGTGCCAGCAGCTTTAGACGGGACGGGTTATACGAGCAGTACTTC
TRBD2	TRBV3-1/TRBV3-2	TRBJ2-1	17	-	CASSPRDRDYLYNEQFF	TGTGCCAGCAGCCCTAGAGACCGGGACTACCTTTACAATGAGCAGTTCTTC
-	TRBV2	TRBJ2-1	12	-	CAISGSSREQFF	TGTGCCATCTCCGGGTCCAGCAGGGAGCAGTTCTTC
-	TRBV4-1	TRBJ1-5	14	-	CASSQVQGGQPQHF	TGCGCCAGCAGCCAAGTCCAGGGAGGGCAGCCCCAGCATTTT
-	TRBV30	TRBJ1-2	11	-	CAWSGLGGYTF	TGTGCCTGGAGTGGATTAGGCGGCTACACCTTC
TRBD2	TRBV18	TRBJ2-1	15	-	CASSPLDGGDNEQFF	TGTGCCAGCTCACCTCTCGACGGGGGGGACAATGAGCAGTTCTTC
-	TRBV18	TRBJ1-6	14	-	CASSPLGYNSPLHF	TGTGCCAGCTCACCACTAGGCTATAATTCACCCCTCCACTTT
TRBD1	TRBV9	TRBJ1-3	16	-	CASSVGQGARGNTIYF	TGTGCCAGCAGCGTCGGACAGGGGGCGCGAGGAAACACCATATATTTT
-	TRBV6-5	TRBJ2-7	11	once	CASSSAYEQYF	TGTGCCAGCAGTTCGGCATACGAGCAGTACTTC
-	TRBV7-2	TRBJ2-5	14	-	CASSSRLPQETQYF	TGTGCCAGCAGCTCTCGACTACCTCAAGAGACCCAGTACTTC
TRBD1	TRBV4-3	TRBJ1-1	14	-	CASSATGRNTEAFF	TGCGCCAGCTCCGCGACAGGGAGGAACACTGAAGCTTTCTTT
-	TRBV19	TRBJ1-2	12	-	CASTLWGEGYTF	TGTGCCAGTACTTTATGGGGGGAAGGCTACACCTTC
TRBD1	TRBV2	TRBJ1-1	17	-	CASSGISSGTGDTEAFF	TGTGCCAGCAGCGGAATTTCTTCCGGGACAGGGGACACTGAAGCTTTCTTT
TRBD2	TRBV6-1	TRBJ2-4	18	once	CASSGRLAITVAKNIQYF	TGTGCCAGCAGTGGTCGACTAGCCATTACAGTAGCCAAAAACATTCAGTACTTC
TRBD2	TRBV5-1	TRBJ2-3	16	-	CASSFPKRGGRDTQYF	TGCGCCAGCAGCTTCCCTAAGCGGGGGGGCCGGGATACGCAGTATTTT
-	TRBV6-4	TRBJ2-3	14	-	CASSEGRDTDTQYF	TGTGCCAGCAGTGAGGGCAGGGACACAGATACGCAGTATTTT
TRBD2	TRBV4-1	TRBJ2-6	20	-	CASSHGLWAGGASGANVLTF	TGCGCCAGCAGCCACGGGCTTTGGGCGGGGGGGGCCTCTGGGGCCAACGTCCTGACTTTC
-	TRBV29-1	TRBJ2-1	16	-	CSVVLMGSSSYNEQFF	TGCAGCGTTGTTTTAATGGGCTCAAGCTCCTACAATGAGCAGTTCTTC
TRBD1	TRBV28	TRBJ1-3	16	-	CASSLTGQPSGNTIYF	TGTGCCAGCAGTCTTACGGGACAGCCCTCTGGAAACACCATATATTTT
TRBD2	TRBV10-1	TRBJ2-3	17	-	CASSESPSGGGTDTQYF	TGCGCCAGCAGTGAGTCGCCTAGCGGGGGGGGCACAGATACGCAGTATTTT
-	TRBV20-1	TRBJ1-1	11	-	CSASGPQLAFF	TGCAGTGCCAGCGGGCCACAGTTAGCTTTCTTT
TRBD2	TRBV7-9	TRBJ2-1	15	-	CASSRLAGVYNEQFF	TGTGCCAGCAGCAGACTAGCGGGGGTTTACAATGAGCAGTTCTTC
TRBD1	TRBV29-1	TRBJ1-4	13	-	CSVPGQGIGKLFF	TGCAGCGTTCCGGGACAGGGGATTGGAAAACTGTTTTTT
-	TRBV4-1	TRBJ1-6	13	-	CASSQGLWSLPSF	TGCGCCAGCAGCCAAGGGCTCTGGAGCTTGCCTTCCTTT
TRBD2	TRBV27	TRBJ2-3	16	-	CASSLGLAGGIDTQYF	TGTGCCAGCAGTTTAGGCCTAGCGGGGGGGATAGATACGCAGTATTTT
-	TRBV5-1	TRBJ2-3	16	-	CASSLDGAAYTDTQYF	TGCGCCAGCAGCTTGGACGGGGCCGCCTACACAGATACGCAGTATTTT
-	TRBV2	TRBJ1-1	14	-	CASSSTGGDTEAFF	TGTGCCAGCAGTTCGACAGGCGGGGACACTGAAGCTTTCTTT
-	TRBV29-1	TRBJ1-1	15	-	CSVEDERGWDTEAFF	TGCAGCGTTGAAGATGAAAGGGGGTGGGACACTGAAGCTTTCTTT
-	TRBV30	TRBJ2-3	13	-	CAWSVRGTDTQYF	TGTGCCTGGAGTGTACGGGGGACAGATACGCAGTATTTT
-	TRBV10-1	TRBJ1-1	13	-	CASSESGSNEAFF	TGCGCCAGCAGTGAGTCGGGTAGCAATGAAGCTTTCTTT
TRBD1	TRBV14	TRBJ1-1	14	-	CASSWGQLNTEAFF	TGTGCCAGCAGCTGGGGACAGCTGAACACTGAAGCTTTCTTT
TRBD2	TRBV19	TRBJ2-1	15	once	CASSNLAGGRNEQFF	TGTGCCAGTAGTAATCTAGCGGGGGGCCGGAATGAGCAGTTCTTC
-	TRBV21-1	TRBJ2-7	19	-	CASSKGGGTGQIPVSEQYF	TGTGCCAGCAGCAAAGGGGGGGGGACAGGCCAGATCCCAGTTTCCGAGCAGTACTTC
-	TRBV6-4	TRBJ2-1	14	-	CASSDSTGQGEQFF	TGTGCCAGCAGTGACTCGACGGGGCAGGGGGAGCAGTTCTTC
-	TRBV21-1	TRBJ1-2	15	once	CASSKRWGANYGYTF	TGTGCCAGCAGCAAAAGATGGGGGGCTAACTATGGCTACACCTTC
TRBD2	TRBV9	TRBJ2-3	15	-	CASSVAAGGQDTQYF	TGTGCCAGCAGCGTAGCAGCGGGGGGGCAAGATACGCAGTATTTT